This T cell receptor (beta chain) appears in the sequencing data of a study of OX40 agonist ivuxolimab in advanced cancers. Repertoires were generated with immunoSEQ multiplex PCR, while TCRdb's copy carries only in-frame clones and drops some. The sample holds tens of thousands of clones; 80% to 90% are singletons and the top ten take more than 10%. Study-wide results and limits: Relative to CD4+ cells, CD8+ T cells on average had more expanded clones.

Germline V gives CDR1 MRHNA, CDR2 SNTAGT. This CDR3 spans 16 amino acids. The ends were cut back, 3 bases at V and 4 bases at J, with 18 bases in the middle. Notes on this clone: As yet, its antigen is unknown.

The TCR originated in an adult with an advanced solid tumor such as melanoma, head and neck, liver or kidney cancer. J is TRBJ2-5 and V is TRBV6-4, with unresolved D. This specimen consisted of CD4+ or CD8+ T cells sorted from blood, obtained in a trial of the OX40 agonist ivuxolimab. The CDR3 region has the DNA TGTGCCAGCAGTGAGCTAGGTGGTAGTCTTCGAGAGACCCAGTACTTC. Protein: CASSELGGSLRETQYF.